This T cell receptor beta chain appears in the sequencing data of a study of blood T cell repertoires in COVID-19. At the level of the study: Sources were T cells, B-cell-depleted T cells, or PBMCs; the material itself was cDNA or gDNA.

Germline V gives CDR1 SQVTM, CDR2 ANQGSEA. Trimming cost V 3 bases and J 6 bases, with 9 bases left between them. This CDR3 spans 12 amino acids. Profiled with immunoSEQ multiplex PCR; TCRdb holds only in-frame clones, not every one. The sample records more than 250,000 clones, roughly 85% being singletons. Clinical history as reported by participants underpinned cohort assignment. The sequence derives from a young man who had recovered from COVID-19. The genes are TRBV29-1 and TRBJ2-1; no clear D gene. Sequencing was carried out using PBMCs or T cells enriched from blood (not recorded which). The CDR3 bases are TGCAGCGTTGACCCTTTACTCAATGAGCAGTTCTTC. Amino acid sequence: CSVDPLLNEQFF.